These T cell receptor beta chains were read from a single sample in a study of early T cells in non-severe SARS-CoV-2 infection. TCRdb called the 5' RACE reads again in MiXCR, with one record for every CDR3 protein. The repertoire holds 65,000 to 95,000 distinct CDR3 sequences, 8.5% to 10% seen once, with 4.8% in the top ten. Material for sequencing was whole blood. These receptor sequences come from an adult who was a healthcare worker with PCR-confirmed SARS-CoV-2 infection or an uninfected control (not recorded which). The CDR3 runs from the conserved cysteine through the conserved F or W. The D gene is left open where the match is weak. Size tells how often a clone was seen (once, few, many) or the class of an expanded clone, and some rows leave it out.

D,V,size,J,CDR3,DNA
TRBD2,TRBV24-1,few,TRBJ2-1,CATSARLAGPSSYNEQFF,TGTGCCACCAGTGCTCGTCTAGCGGGACCAAGCTCCTACAATGAGCAGTTCTTC
TRBD2,TRBV20-1,many,TRBJ2-1,CSARVLAVYNEQFF,TGCAGTGCTAGAGTCCTAGCGGTCTACAATGAGCAGTTCTTC
.,TRBV29-1,many,TRBJ1-1,CSVRDTPQATEAFF,TGCAGCGTCCGGGACACCCCTCAGGCGACTGAAGCTTTCTTT
TRBD2,TRBV7-9,.,TRBJ2-3,CASSWGGAGGRADTQYF,TGTGCCAGCAGCTGGGGTGGGGCGGGAGGTCGAGCAGATACGCAGTATTTT
.,TRBV27,.,TRBJ2-1,CASSLSDPRQWVQFF,TGTGCCAGCAGTTTATCGGACCCCCGCCAATGGGTCCAGTTCTTC
.,TRBV5-4,.,TRBJ2-3,CASSLLPSSTDTQYF,TGTGCCAGCAGCTTGCTCCCTTCTAGCACAGATACGCAGTATTTT
.,TRBV5-4,.,TRBJ2-5,CASSLDKGRQETQYF,TGTGCCAGCAGTTTGGACAAAGGGAGACAAGAGACCCAGTACTTC
TRBD2,TRBV6-6,few,TRBJ2-7,CASSYSATSGSTYEQYF,TGTGCCAGCAGTTACTCCGCGACTAGCGGGAGCACCTACGAGCAGTACTTC
TRBD2,TRBV9,many,TRBJ2-1,CASSVAGGTYNEQFF,TGTGCCAGCAGCGTAGCGGGAGGGACCTACAATGAGCAGTTCTTC
TRBD1,TRBV5-1,.,TRBJ1-4,CASSSRTGENEKLFF,TGCGCCAGCAGCAGCCGGACAGGGGAGAATGAAAAACTGTTTTTT
TRBD2,TRBV13,.,TRBJ2-3,CASSQPGLVLTPFTLDTQYF,TGTGCCAGCAGCCAGCCGGGACTAGTGCTAACCCCTTTCACGTTGGATACGCAGTATTTT
.,TRBV11-2,many,TRBJ2-3,CASSLYFSAHTAADTQYF,TGTGCCAGCAGCTTATATTTTAGCGCCCACACAGCGGCAGATACGCAGTATTTT
.,TRBV11-2,many,TRBJ2-7,CASSLDYRGRQEQYF,TGTGCCAGCAGCTTAGATTACCGAGGTCGACAGGAGCAGTACTTC
.,TRBV4-1,.,TRBJ2-4,CASSPRSGQHEGNIQYF,TGCGCCAGCAGCCCCCGCAGTGGGCAGCATGAGGGAAACATTCAGTACTTC
TRBD1,TRBV30,many,TRBJ1-1,CAWSVKGGNTEAFF,TGTGCCTGGAGTGTAAAAGGGGGCAACACTGAAGCTTTCTTT
.,TRBV5-6,few,TRBJ2-5,CASSPSGVKTQYF,TGTGCCAGCAGTCCGTCCGGGGTAAAGACCCAGTACTTC
TRBD2,TRBV5-4,many,TRBJ2-2,CASSPSGRLAGSNGELFF,TGTGCCAGCAGTCCGAGTGGAAGACTAGCGGGAAGTAACGGGGAGCTGTTTTTT
.,TRBV20-1,.,TRBJ2-1,CSTKTSKAREANEQFF,TGCAGTACCAAAACCTCCAAAGCGAGAGAAGCTAATGAGCAGTTCTTC
TRBD1,TRBV12-3/TRBV12-4,.,TRBJ2-7,CASSWTGSGAYEQYF,TGTGCCAGCAGTTGGACAGGGAGCGGCGCCTACGAGCAGTACTTC
.,TRBV3-1,many,TRBJ1-2,CASSHPDVNYGYTF,TGTGCCAGCAGCCATCCCGACGTGAACTATGGCTACACCTTC
TRBD2,TRBV5-1,many,TRBJ2-1,CASRTSGSNEQFF,TGCGCCAGCAGGACTAGCGGGAGCAATGAGCAGTTCTTC
.,TRBV10-3,.,TRBJ1-1,CAISEALRLGTGTNTEAFF,TGTGCCATCAGTGAAGCTTTGAGGCTGGGTACAGGGACGAACACTGAAGCTTTCTTT
TRBD2,TRBV10-3,many,TRBJ2-1,CAIRTTTSGSDHEQFF,TGTGCCATCAGGACGACGACTAGCGGGAGTGATCATGAGCAGTTCTTC
.,TRBV11-2,many,TRBJ2-5,CASSHSTVTQYF,TGTGCCAGCAGCCATAGTACGGTGACCCAGTACTTC
TRBD1,TRBV18,few,TRBJ1-1,CASSPRQGAAGTEAFF,TGTGCCAGCTCACCAAGACAGGGGGCAGCGGGCACTGAAGCTTTCTTT
TRBD1,TRBV20-1,many,TRBJ2-7,CSGTGTGNGEQYF,TGCAGTGGCACCGGGACAGGGAATGGCGAGCAGTACTTC
TRBD1,TRBV6-1,many,TRBJ2-5,CASRKRGLETQYF,TGTGCCAGCAGGAAGAGGGGGCTCGAGACCCAGTACTTC
.,TRBV28,.,TRBJ2-5,CASSLTTGAQYF,TGTGCCAGCAGTTTAACTACGGGGGCCCAGTACTTC
TRBD1,TRBV2,few,TRBJ1-1,CASSESRTGSGAFF,TGTGCCAGCAGTGAATCCCGGACAGGGTCTGGCGCTTTCTTT
TRBD1,TRBV20-1,few,TRBJ2-2,CSARDRRTGHTGELFF,TGCAGTGCTAGAGATCGAAGGACAGGCCACACCGGGGAGCTGTTTTTT
.,TRBV6-1,.,TRBJ1-5,CASSGRQPQHF,TGTGCCAGCAGTGGCAGACAGCCCCAGCATTTT
TRBD2,TRBV28,.,TRBJ2-5,CASRLGLAGVVETQYF,TGTGCCAGCAGGCTGGGACTAGCGGGAGTGGTAGAGACCCAGTACTTC
.,TRBV10-3,.,TRBJ2-5,CAISERGLEKTQYF,TGTGCCATCAGTGAACGGGGTCTGGAGAAGACCCAGTACTTC
.,TRBV9,.,TRBJ2-1,CASSVERVSPNEQFF,TGTGCCAGCAGCGTAGAGAGAGTCAGCCCGAATGAGCAGTTCTTC
.,TRBV7-3,many,TRBJ2-2,CASSFESGELFF,TGTGCCAGCAGCTTTGAGTCCGGGGAGCTGTTTTTT
.,TRBV2,.,TRBJ2-7,CASMLGYEQYF,TGTGCCAGCATGCTCGGGTACGAGCAGTACTTC